This T cell receptor beta chain was profiled in a study of cytomegalovirus exposure and HLA in healthy donors. PCR primers comprised 60 Vbeta and 13 Jbeta primers. Profiling relied on immunoSEQ multiplex PCR, and the TCRdb table lists in-frame clones only, not all of them. The sample has 95,000 to 150,000 clones; less than 75% are singletons. This clone has only one observation. What it binds is unknown. General study findings and limits: Reportedly, cytomegalovirus status was diagnosed with high sensitivity and specificity. Across HLA loci, a later analysis found differing TCR association rates, with DRB1 most and HLA-C fewest. Donors belonging to an Asian-associated ancestry cluster reportedly showed fewer N-insertions in productive TCRs than the approximately 680-donor mean, according to what a later analysis found.

The CDR3 runs to 16 residues. With 5 bases clipped from V and 4 bases from J, the junction kept 11 bases outside the gene matches. Germline V gene sequence: CDR1 MNHNY, CDR2 SVGAGI (reference sequence). Healthy bone marrow donors made up the donors. The sample was PBMCs. The clonotype was recovered from a woman in her thirties or forties in good health and CMV-seronegative. V gene TRBV6-6 combines with J gene TRBJ2-3; 8 bases are shared with TRBD1. The CDR3, as DNA: TGTGCCAGCAGTAACCCGGACAGGGCGTCGGCAGATACGCAGTATTTT. It translates to CASSNPDRASADTQYF.